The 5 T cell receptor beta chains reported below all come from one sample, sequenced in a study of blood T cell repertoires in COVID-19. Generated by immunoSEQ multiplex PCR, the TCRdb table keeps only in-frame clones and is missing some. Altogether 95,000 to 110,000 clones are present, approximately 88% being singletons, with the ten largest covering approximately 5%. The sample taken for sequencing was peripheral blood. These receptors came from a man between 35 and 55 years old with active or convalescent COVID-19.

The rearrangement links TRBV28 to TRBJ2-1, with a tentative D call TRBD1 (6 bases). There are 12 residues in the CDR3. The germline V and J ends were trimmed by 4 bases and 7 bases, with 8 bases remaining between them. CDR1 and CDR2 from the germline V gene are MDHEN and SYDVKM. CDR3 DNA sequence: TGTGCCAGCAGTTACAGGGTTAATGAGCAGTTCTTC. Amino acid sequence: CASSYRVNEQFF. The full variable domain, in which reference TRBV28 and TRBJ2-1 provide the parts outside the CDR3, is DVKVTQSSRYLVKRTGEKVFLECVQDMDHENMFWYRQDPGLGLRLIYFSYDVKMKEKGDIPEGYSVSREKKERFSLILESASTNQTSMYLCASSYRVNEQFFGPGTRLTVL.

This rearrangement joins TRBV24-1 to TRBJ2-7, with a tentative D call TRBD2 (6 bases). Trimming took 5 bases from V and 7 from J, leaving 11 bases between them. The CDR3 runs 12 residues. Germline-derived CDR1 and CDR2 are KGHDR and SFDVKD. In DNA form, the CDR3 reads TGTGCCACCAGTGTCAGCGCGGGAGAGCAGTACTTC. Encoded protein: CATSVSAGEQYF.

CDR3 in DNA: TGTGCCATCAGGGGATTGACAGACCCCACGGCCAAAAACATTCAGTACTTC. It yields the protein CAIRGLTDPTAKNIQYF. The chain carries TRBV27 and TRBJ2-4; tentative D call: TRBD1 (6 bases). This CDR3 comprises 17 residues. The germline V gene encodes CDR1 MNHEY and CDR2 SMNVEV (reference sequence). Between the trimmed V and J ends, which lost 10 bases and 1 base, there was a span of 23 bases.

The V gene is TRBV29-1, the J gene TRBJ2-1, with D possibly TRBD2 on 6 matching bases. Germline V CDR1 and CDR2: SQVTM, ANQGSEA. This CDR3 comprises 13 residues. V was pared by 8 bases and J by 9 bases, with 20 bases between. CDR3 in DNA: TGCAGCTTTTCCTACGTGGAGGGAGCTGAGCAGTTCTTC. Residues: CSFSYVEGAEQFF.

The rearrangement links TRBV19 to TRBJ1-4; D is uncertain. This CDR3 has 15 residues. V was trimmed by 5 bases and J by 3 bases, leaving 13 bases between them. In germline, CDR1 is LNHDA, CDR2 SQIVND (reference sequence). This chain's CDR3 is CASSEGRNPNEKLFF. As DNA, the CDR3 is TGTGCCAGTAGTGAGGGCAGAAATCCTAATGAAAAACTGTTTTTT.